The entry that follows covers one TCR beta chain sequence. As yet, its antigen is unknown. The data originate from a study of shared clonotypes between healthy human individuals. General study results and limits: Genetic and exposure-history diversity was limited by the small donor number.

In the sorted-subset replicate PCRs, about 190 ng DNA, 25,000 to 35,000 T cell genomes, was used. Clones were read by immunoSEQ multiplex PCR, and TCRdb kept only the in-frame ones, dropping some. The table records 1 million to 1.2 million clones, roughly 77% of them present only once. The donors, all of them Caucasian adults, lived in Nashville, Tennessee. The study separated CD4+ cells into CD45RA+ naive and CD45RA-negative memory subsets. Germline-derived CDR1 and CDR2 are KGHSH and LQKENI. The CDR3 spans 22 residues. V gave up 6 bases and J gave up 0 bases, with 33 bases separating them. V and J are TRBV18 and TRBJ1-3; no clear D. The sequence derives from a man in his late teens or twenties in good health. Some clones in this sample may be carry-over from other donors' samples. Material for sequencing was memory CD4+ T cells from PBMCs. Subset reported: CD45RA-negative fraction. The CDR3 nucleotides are TGTGCCAGCTCCCCATACAAAGACAAGCCCTATGTCCGGCCCCACTCTGGAAACACCATATATTTT. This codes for CASSPYKDKPYVRPHSGNTIYF. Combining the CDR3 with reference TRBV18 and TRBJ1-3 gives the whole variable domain NAGVMQNPRHLVRRRGQEARLRCSPMKGHSHVYWYRQLPEEGLKFMVYLQKENIIDESGMPKERFSAEFPKEGPSILRIQQVVRGDSAAYFCASSPYKDKPYVRPHSGNTIYFGEGSWLTVV.